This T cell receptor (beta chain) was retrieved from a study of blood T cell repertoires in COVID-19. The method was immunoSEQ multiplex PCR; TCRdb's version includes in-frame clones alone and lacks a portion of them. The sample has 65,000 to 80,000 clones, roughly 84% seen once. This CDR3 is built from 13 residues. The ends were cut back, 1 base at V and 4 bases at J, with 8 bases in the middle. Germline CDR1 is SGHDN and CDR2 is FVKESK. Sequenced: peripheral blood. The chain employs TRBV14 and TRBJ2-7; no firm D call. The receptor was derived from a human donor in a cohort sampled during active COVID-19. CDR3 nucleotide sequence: TGTGCCAGCAGCCAAGCGGCCGGGTACGAGCAGTACTTC. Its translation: CASSQAAGYEQYF.